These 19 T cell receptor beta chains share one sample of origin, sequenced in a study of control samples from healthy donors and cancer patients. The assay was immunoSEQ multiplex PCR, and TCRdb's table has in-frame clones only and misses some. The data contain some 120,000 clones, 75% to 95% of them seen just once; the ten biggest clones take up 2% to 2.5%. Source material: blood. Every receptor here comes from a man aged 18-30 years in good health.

The CDR3 sequence: CASTFTGATANEKLFF. The CDR3 nucleotides are TGTGCCAGCACCTTTACAGGGGCTACGGCTAATGAAAAACTGTTTTTT. V usage is TRBV28 and J usage is TRBJ1-4; 7 bases fit TRBD1. The junction had 11 bases not matched to a gene; V was cut back by 7 bases and J by 3 bases. The CDR3 has 16 amino acids. Germline V gene data show CDR1 as MDHEN and CDR2 as SYDVKM.

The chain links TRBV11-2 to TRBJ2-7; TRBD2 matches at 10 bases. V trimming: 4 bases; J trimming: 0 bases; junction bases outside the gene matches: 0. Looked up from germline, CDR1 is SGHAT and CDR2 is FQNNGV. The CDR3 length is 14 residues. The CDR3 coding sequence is TGTGCCAGCAGCTCTAGCGGGAGCTCCTACGAGCAGTACGTC. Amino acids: CASSSSGSSYEQYV.

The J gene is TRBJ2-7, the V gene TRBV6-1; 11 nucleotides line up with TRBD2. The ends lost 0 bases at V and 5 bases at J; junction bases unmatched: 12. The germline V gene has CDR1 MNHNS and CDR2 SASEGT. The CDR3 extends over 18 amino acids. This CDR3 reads CASSEALRSSGRAHEQYV. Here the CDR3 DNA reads TGTGCCAGCAGTGAAGCGCTTCGGAGTAGCGGGAGGGCCCACGAGCAGTACGTC.

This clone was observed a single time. The CDR3 region is CASGPSTDTQYF. CDR3 DNA sequence: TGTGCTAGTGGGCCTAGCACAGATACGCAGTATTTT. The V and J genes are TRBV12-5 and TRBJ2-3; D not certain. Germline CDR1 and CDR2: LGHNT and FRNRAP. CDR3 size: 12 residues. Trimming removed 6 bases from V and 0 bases from J, with 4 bases in between.

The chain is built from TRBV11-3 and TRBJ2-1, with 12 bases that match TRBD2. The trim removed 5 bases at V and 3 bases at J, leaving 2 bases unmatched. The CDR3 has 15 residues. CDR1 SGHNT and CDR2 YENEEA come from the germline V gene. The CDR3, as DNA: TGTGCCAGCAGCCTAGCGGGAGGGGTCTACAATGAGCAGTTCTTC. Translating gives CASSLAGGVYNEQFF.

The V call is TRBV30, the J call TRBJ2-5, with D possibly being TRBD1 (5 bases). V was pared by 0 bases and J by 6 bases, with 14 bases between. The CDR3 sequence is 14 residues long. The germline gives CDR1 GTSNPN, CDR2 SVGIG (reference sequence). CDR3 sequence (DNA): TGTGCCTGGAGTGTAGGGTCCAGGGCCAAGACCCAGTACTTC. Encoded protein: CAWSVGSRAKTQYF.

The CDR3 DNA reads TGTGCCAGCACCTCAGGAGGGGTGGGTGGCTACACCTTC. Translating gives CASTSGGVGGYTF. V gene TRBV28 combines with J gene TRBJ1-2; possibly TRBD1 for D (5 bases). CDR3 length: 13 residues. CDR1 MDHEN and CDR2 SYDVKM come from the germline V gene. Trimming stripped 7 bases from V and 7 bases from J, with 16 bases between.

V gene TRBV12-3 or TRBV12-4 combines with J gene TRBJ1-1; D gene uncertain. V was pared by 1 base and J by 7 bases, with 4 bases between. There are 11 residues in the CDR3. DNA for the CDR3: TGTGCCAGCAGTTTAGGAAATGAAGCTTTCTTT. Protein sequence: CASSLGNEAFF.

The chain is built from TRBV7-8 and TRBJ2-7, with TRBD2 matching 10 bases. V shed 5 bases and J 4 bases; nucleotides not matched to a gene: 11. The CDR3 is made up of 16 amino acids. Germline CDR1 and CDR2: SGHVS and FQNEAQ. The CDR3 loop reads CASSSWTSGKVYEQYV. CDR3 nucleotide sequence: TGTGCCAGCAGCAGCTGGACTAGCGGTAAGGTGTACGAGCAGTACGTC.

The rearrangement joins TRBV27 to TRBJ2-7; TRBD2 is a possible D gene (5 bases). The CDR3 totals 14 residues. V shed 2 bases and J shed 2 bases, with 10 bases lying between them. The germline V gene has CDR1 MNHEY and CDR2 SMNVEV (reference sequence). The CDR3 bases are TGTGCCAGCAGTTTAGATCCGAGGGCCTACGAGCAGTACTTC. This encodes CASSLDPRAYEQYF.

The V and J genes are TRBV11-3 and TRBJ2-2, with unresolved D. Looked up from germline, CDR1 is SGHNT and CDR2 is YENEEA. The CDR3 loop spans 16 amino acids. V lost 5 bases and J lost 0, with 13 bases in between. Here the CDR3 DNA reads TGTGCCAGCAGCCCCATAACCGGTTCGAACACCGGGGAGCTGTTTTTT. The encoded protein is CASSPITGSNTGELFF.

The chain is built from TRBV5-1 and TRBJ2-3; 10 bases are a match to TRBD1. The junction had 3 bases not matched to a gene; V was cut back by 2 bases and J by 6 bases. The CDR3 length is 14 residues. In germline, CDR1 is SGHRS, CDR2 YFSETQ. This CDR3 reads CASSLGTGDDTQYF. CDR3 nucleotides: TGCGCCAGCAGCTTAGGGACAGGGGACGATACGCAGTATTTT.

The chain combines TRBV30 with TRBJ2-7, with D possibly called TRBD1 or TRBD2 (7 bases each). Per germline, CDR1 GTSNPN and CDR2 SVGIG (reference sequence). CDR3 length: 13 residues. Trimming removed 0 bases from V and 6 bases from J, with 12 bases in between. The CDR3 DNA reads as TGTGCCTGGAGTGTCGACAGGGAGGGCGAGCAGTACTTC. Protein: CAWSVDREGEQYF.

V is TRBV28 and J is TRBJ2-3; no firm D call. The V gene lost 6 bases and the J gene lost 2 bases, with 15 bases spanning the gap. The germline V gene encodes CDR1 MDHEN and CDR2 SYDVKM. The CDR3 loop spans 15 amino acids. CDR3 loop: CASSTDPDLTDTQYF. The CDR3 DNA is TGTGCCAGCAGCACGGACCCTGACCTCACAGATACGCAGTATTTT.

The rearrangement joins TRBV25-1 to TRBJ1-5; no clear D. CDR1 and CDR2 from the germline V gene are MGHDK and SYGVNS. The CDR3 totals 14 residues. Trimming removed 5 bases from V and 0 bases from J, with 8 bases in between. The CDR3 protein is CASSTTDSNQPQHF. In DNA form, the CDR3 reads TGTGCCAGCAGTACCACAGATAGCAATCAGCCCCAGCATTTT.

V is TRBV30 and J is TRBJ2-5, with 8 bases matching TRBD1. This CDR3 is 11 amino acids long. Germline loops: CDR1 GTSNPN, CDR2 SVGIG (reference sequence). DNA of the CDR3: TGTGTGACAGGGGAGGTGGAGACCCAGTACTTC. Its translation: CVTGEVETQYF.

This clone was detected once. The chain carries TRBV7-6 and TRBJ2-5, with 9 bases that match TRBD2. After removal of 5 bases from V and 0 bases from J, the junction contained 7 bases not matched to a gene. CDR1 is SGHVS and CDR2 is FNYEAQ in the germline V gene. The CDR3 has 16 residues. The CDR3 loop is CASSLMASGNQETQYF. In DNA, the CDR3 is TGTGCCAGCAGCCTGATGGCTAGCGGGAACCAAGAGACCCAGTACTTC. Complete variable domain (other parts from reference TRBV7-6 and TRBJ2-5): GAGVSQSPRYKVTKRGQDVALRCDPISGHVSLYWYRQALGQGPEFLTYFNYEAQQDKSGLPNDRFSAERPEGSISTLTIQRTEQRDSAMYRCASSLMASGNQETQYFGPGTRLLVL.

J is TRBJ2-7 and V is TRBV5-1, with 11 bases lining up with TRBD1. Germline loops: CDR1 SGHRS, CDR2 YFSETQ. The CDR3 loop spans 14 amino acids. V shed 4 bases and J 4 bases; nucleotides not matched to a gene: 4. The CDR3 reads CASSKGTGGYEQYV. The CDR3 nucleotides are TGCGCCAGCAGCAAAGGGACAGGGGGATACGAGCAGTACGTC.

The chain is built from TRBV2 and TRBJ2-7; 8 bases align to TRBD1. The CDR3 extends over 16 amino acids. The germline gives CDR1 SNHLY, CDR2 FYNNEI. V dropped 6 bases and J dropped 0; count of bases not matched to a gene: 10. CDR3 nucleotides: TGTGCCAGCAGGGGTACTCGGGACAGGCTCTCCTACGAGCAGTACTTC. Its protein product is CASRGTRDRLSYEQYF.